This T cell receptor beta chain was sequenced during a study of monozygotic twins with inflammatory bowel disease. The CDR3 is made up of 16 amino acids. Germline values: CDR1 MDHEN, CDR2 SYDVKM. No DNA is given; TCRdb re-called the 5' RACE reads and lists each CDR3 protein once. This sample carries about 130,000 distinct CDR3 sequences, with roughly 1.2% going to the ten biggest clones. The chain couples TRBV28 to TRBJ2-6. The receptor comes from a human donor with ulcerative colitis or Crohn's disease, or a healthy co-twin of an affected twin (not recorded which). The sequencing input was blood. CDR3 sequence: CASSLPLFSGANVLTF.